This is a list of T cell receptor beta chains from one sample in a study of early T cells in non-severe SARS-CoV-2 infection. TCRdb reanalysed the 5' RACE reads using MiXCR and keeps one entry per CDR3 protein. The sample records about 64,000 distinct CDR3 sequences, around 13% being singletons. The sequenced sample was whole blood. Receptors were obtained from an adult who was a healthcare worker with PCR-confirmed SARS-CoV-2 infection or an uninfected control (not recorded which). Both conserved end residues are part of each CDR3. The size field is filled for only some rows; it gives once, few, many or a size class.

>few|TRBV3-1
CATRAGRGGYTF
>many|TRBV2
CASSVVRRQPQHF
>few|TRBV3-1
CASSQVRLTNTGELFF
>many|TRBV25-1
CASSEYRGLAGDTGELFF
>many|TRBV11-2
CASSSSIPGASGADTQYF
>few|TRBV4-1
CASSHPGYNEQFF
>few|TRBV25-1
CASRTSGTDTQYF
>many|TRBV12-3/TRBV12-4
CASSPLPGQGLAEAFF
>few|TRBV12-3/TRBV12-4
CASSLRTSGGPSSTDTQYF
>few|TRBV2
CASSGFGVQYSNQPQHF
>.|TRBV7-9
CASSFRDVTQYF
>few|TRBV29-1
CSVYGGPSYEQYF
>few|TRBV7-9
CASSSGTGASNQPQHF
>.|TRBV10-1
CASSDGTGGDEQYF
>.|TRBV5-1
CASSPNPGQGGETQYF
>many|TRBV13
CASSYSVGYEQYF
>.|TRBV20-1
CSSLGSLSTDTQYF
>few|TRBV10-1
CASSSHSGAEAFF
>few|TRBV11-2
CASSSHRAGLAGSDEQFF
>many|TRBV19
CASSIGAGPYNEQFF
>many|TRBV18
CASSPSRGPGNTIYF
>few|TRBV20-1
CSAPQSNYGYTF
>.|TRBV12-3/TRBV12-4
CASSWDRGGGYTF